A single sample gave rise to the 4 T cell receptor beta chains below, sequenced in a study of CD8 T cells in Susac syndrome. Random hexamers were used to reverse transcribe roughly 0.45 to 1 ug of RNA. Each CDR3 protein gets one entry after TCRdb re-called the immunoSEQ multiplex PCR reads with MiXCR. Of around 300,000 distinct CDR3 sequences in the sample, around 91% are singletons; the top ten hold approximately 0.2%. Input material: CD8+ T cells from PBMCs. All receptors come from a human donor with multiple sclerosis.

The chain carries TRBV27 and TRBJ1-5; weak D call: TRBD1 (6 bases). The germline CDR1 and CDR2 sequences are MNHEY and SMNVEV (reference sequence). The V gene lost 8 bases and the J gene lost 6 bases, with 11 bases spanning the gap. The CDR3 consists of 12 residues. CDR3: CASGPRGQPQHF. DNA of the CDR3: TGTGCCAGCGGGCCCAGGGGTCAGCCCCAGCATTTT.

The genes are TRBV30 and TRBJ1-6; 8 positions agree with TRBD1. V was pared by 4 bases and J by 9 bases, with 14 bases of the junction left unmatched. CDR3 size: 16 residues. CDR1 GTSNPN and CDR2 SVGIG come from the germline V gene (reference sequence). Here the CDR3 reads CAWTIKPGQESSPLHF. DNA of the CDR3: TGTGCCTGGACAATTAAACCGGGACAGGAAAGTTCACCCCTCCACTTT.

The V gene is TRBV4-1, the J gene TRBJ2-1; TRBD2 is a possible D gene (6 bases). Per the germline V gene, CDR1 is MGHRA and CDR2 is YSYEKL. CDR3 length: 13 residues. Trimming stripped 1 base from V and 12 bases from J, with 13 bases between. CDR3 amino acids: CASSQGGSGTQFF. The CDR3 nucleotides are TGCGCCAGCAGCCAAGGGGGTAGCGGTACGCAGTTCTTC.

The chain links TRBV7-9 to TRBJ1-1; no clear D. The CDR3 loop spans 12 amino acids. Germline V CDR1 and CDR2: SEHNR, FQNEAQ (reference sequence). The V and J ends lost 5 bases and 4 bases respectively, with 8 bases between them. The CDR3 region is CASSPGVTEAFF. CDR3 nucleotides: TGTGCCAGCAGCCCCGGAGTCACTGAAGCTTTCTTT. The full variable domain, rest sourced from reference TRBV7-9 and TRBJ1-1, is DTGVSQNPRHKITKRGQNVTFRCDPISEHNRLYWYRQTLGQGPEFLTYFQNEAQLEKSRLLSDRFSAERPKGSFSTLEIQRTEQGDSAMYLCASSPGVTEAFFGQGTRLTVV.